The next 25 T cell receptor beta chains were all read from a single sample in a study of T cell repertoires in cytomegalovirus infection. For these TCRs, the target antigens are not known. TCRdb re-analysed the reads in MiXCR, keeping a single row per CDR3 protein. The sample lists more than 75,000 distinct CDR3 sequences, approximately 30% occurring once. This specimen was CD8+ T cells from cultured PBMCs, taken from culture after CMV antigen stimulation. These receptors were collected from a human donor in good health (CMV status not recorded). Some clones in this sample may be carry-over from other donors' samples.

This clonotype was seen more than once but under ten times. The chain uses TRBV7-8 and TRBJ2-1, with TRBD2 as a possible D gene (7 bases). This CDR3 has 16 residues. V lost 4 bases and J 7 bases, leaving 20 bases between the germline ends. Germline V gene data show CDR1 as SGHVS and CDR2 as FQNEAQ. This CDR3 is CASSSLVRGRTNEQFF. CDR3 nucleotides: TGTGCCAGCAGCTCCCTAGTGCGGGGGCGCACGAATGAGCAGTTCTTC.

The CDR3 here is CASNRGGSYEQYF. The CDR3 DNA is TGCGCCAGCAACCGAGGGGGATCCTACGAGCAGTACTTC. The V call is TRBV23-1, the J call TRBJ2-7, with D tentatively TRBD1 (6 bases). TRBV23-1 is an open reading frame, and its role is uncertain. CDR3 length equals 13 residues. Trimming cost V 7 bases and J 1 base, with 11 bases left between them.

This chain joins TRBV7-8 and TRBJ1-1; tentative D call: TRBD1 (5 bases). Trimming cost V 7 bases and J 1 base, with 16 bases left between them. CDR1 and CDR2 (germline): SGHVS, FQNEAQ. This CDR3 comprises 15 residues. CDR3 DNA: TGTGCCAGCACCCTAGAGAGGGGCTCGAACACTGAAGCTTTCTTT. Translating gives CASTLERGSNTEAFF.

The rearrangement joins TRBV7-3 to TRBJ2-1; 7 nucleotides align to TRBD1. This CDR3 comprises 15 residues. CDR1 is SGHTA and CDR2 is FQGTGA in the germline V gene. V was pared by 1 base and J by 2 bases, with 2 bases of the junction left unmatched. CDR3 in amino acids: CASSLRQGTYNEQFF. For the CDR3, the DNA is TGTGCCAGCAGCTTAAGACAGGGAACCTACAATGAGCAGTTCTTC.

The chain couples TRBV7-9 to TRBJ2-1; D possibly uses TRBD1 or TRBD2 (5 bases each). V lost 5 bases and J 4 bases, leaving 18 bases between the germline ends. The CDR3 runs 16 residues. Germline CDR1 SEHNR, CDR2 FQNEAQ (reference sequence). The CDR3 protein is CASSPPTGALYNEQFF. The CDR3 DNA is TGTGCCAGCAGCCCGCCTACCGGGGCTTTGTACAATGAGCAGTTCTTC.

This clonotype appeared many times. V gene TRBV4-2 combines with J gene TRBJ2-3; 10 positions match TRBD2. CDR3 length: 18 amino acids. The germline CDR1 and CDR2 sequences are LGHNA and YNFKEQ. V trimming: 0 bases; J trimming: 5 bases; junction bases outside the gene matches: 11. Here the CDR3 reads CASSQDRRTSGEIDTQYF. In nucleotides, the CDR3 is TGTGCCAGCAGCCAAGATCGAAGAACTAGCGGGGAAATAGATACGCAGTATTTT.

The gene calls are TRBV3-1 and TRBJ1-2; D uncertain. V lost 5 bases and J 5 bases, leaving 18 bases between the germline ends. Germline CDR1 reads LGHDT; CDR2 reads YNNKEL (reference sequence). The CDR3 has 15 amino acids. The CDR3 region is CASSGSTETHYGYTF. DNA of the CDR3: TGTGCCAGCAGCGGCAGCACGGAGACCCATTATGGCTACACCTTC. The entire variable domain, with the rest obtained from reference TRBV3-1 and TRBJ1-2, is as follows: DTAVSQTPKYLVTQMGNDKSIKCEQNLGHDTMYWYKQDSKKFLKIMFSYNNKELIINETVPNRFSPKSPDKAHLNLHINSLELGDSAVYFCASSGSTETHYGYTFGSGTRLTVV.

Only one count was recorded for this clonotype. J is TRBJ1-5 and V is TRBV19; D unresolved. The V and J ends lost 0 bases and 2 bases respectively, with 8 bases between them. CDR3 size: 15 residues. CDR1 and CDR2 (germline): LNHDA, SQIVND (reference sequence). The CDR3 here is CASSIDQGGNQPQHF. For the CDR3, the DNA is TGTGCCAGTAGTATAGATCAAGGTGGCAATCAGCCCCAGCATTTT.

The rearrangement joins TRBV4-1 to TRBJ2-2, with 7 positions matching TRBD1. Germline CDR1 MGHRA, CDR2 YSYEKL. This CDR3 is built from 17 residues. J was trimmed by 6 bases and V by 2 bases; bases with no gene match: 12. CDR3 sequence: CASSQSGQPTVSGELFF. In DNA, the CDR3 is TGCGCCAGCAGCCAATCGGGACAGCCGACGGTGTCCGGGGAGCTGTTTTTT.

The V gene is TRBV27, the J gene TRBJ1-1; D remains unclear. This CDR3 spans 13 amino acids. The germline V and J ends were trimmed by 4 bases and 3 bases, with 9 bases remaining between them. Germline values: CDR1 MNHEY, CDR2 SMNVEV (reference sequence). The CDR3 protein is CASSYSSYTEAFF. The CDR3 DNA reads as TGTGCCAGCAGTTATTCCAGCTACACTGAAGCTTTCTTT.

This chain links TRBV7-9 with TRBJ2-3, with D possibly being TRBD1 (6 bases). Germline values: CDR1 SEHNR, CDR2 FQNEAQ (reference sequence). The ends were cut back, 5 bases at V and 8 bases at J, with 20 bases in the middle. The CDR3 extends over 15 amino acids. CDR3 sequence: CASSPSDSAEGTQYF. CDR3 nucleotides: TGTGCCAGCAGCCCCTCGGACAGCGCCGAAGGTACGCAGTATTTT.

The gene calls are TRBV19 and TRBJ1-5; D uncertain. Trimming stripped 5 bases from V and 11 bases from J, with 16 bases between. Germline V gives CDR1 LNHDA, CDR2 SQIVND (reference sequence). CDR3 size: 13 residues. The CDR3 here is CASSSRSLDTQHF. In DNA, the CDR3 is TGTGCCAGTAGTTCCCGGTCCCTTGATACCCAGCATTTT.

This clonotype occurred many times. This chain joins TRBV2 and TRBJ2-5, with D perhaps TRBD1 (6 bases). V lost 7 bases to trimming and J lost 3 bases, with 21 bases between them. This CDR3 spans 16 amino acids. Germline assignment: CDR1 SNHLY and CDR2 FYNNEI. The CDR3 DNA reads TGTGCCAGCATTTTGAGCCGGCTTAAGGGGGAAGAGACCCAGTACTTC. Translated, it gives CASILSRLKGEETQYF. The variable domain in full, completed from reference TRBV2 and TRBJ2-5, reads EPEVTQTPSHQVTQMGQEVILRCVPISNHLYFYWYRQILGQKVEFLVSFYNNEISEKSEIFDDQFSVERPDGSNFTLKIRSTKLEDSAMYFCASILSRLKGEETQYFGPGTRLLVL.

This chain's CDR3 is CASSHGTGALTGELFF. The CDR3 region has the DNA TGTGCCAGCAGCCACGGGACAGGGGCCCTTACCGGGGAGCTGTTTTTT. The V call is TRBV7-9, the J call TRBJ2-2, with 10 nucleotides matching TRBD1. Germline-derived CDR1 and CDR2 are SEHNR and FQNEAQ (reference sequence). J gave up 5 bases and V 5 bases, and 8 bases lay outside the gene matches. This CDR3 region has 16 residues.

The table lists this clonotype with a few counts. The chain links TRBV19 to TRBJ1-5; D is unclear. There are 16 residues in the CDR3. Germline CDR1 LNHDA, CDR2 SQIVND (reference sequence). V lost 5 bases, J lost 0 bases, and 14 bases lay in between. The CDR3 DNA sequence: TGTGCCAGTAGTCCCGAGGGCTTTTATAGCAATCAGCCCCAGCATTTT. It codes for CASSPEGFYSNQPQHF. The full variable domain, in which reference TRBV19 and TRBJ1-5 provide the parts outside the CDR3, is DGGITQSPKYLFRKEGQNVTLSCEQNLNHDAMYWYRQDPGQGLRLIYYSQIVNDFQKGDIAEGYSVSREKKESFPLTVTSAQKNPTAFYLCASSPEGFYSNQPQHFGDGTRLSIL.

This clonotype was recorded a few times. CDR3 residues: CASSRDWGGYTF. CDR3 DNA: TGTGCCAGCAGCCGGGACTGGGGAGGCTACACCTTC. The J gene is TRBJ1-2, the V gene TRBV7-9; possibly TRBD1 for D (5 bases). The V gene's germline CDR1 is SEHNR and CDR2 FQNEAQ (reference sequence). The CDR3 runs to 12 residues. Trimming took off 5 bases at V and 8 bases at J, with 12 bases between the two ends.

This clonotype has at least ten counts. The chain uses TRBV12-3 or TRBV12-4 and TRBJ2-5, with 12 bases lining up with TRBD2. The CDR3 loop spans 15 amino acids. V shed 6 bases and J 2 bases; nucleotides not matched to a gene: 4. CDR3 bases: TGTGCCAGCAGGGACGGACTAGCGGGGCAAGAGACCCAGTACTTC. This translates into CASRDGLAGQETQYF.

V usage is TRBV6-1 and J usage is TRBJ2-3, with 9 bases lining up with TRBD2. Trimming removed 1 base from V and 4 bases from J; junction bases left unmatched: 3. The CDR3 runs 15 residues. The germline V gene encodes CDR1 MNHNS and CDR2 SASEGT. DNA for the CDR3: TGTGCCAGCAGTGAAGTCGCGGGGGGGCCAGATACGCAGTATTTT. Its translation is CASSEVAGGPDTQYF.

This clonotype was seen many times. V usage is TRBV7-2 and J usage is TRBJ1-1; 8 bases are a match to TRBD1. V gave up 3 bases and J gave up 4 bases; unmatched junction bases: 4. Per the germline V gene, CDR1 is SGHTA and CDR2 is FQGNSA. This CDR3 has 14 residues. CDR3 in amino acids: CASSFLGQGTEAFF. CDR3 nucleotides: TGTGCCAGCAGCTTCTTAGGACAGGGCACTGAAGCTTTCTTT.

The table lists this clonotype with many counts. This chain links TRBV7-2 with TRBJ2-7; TRBD1 matches 8 bases. Losses at the gene ends were 4 bases for V and 4 bases for J; bases not matched to a gene: 9. Germline assignment: CDR1 SGHTA and CDR2 FQGNSA. The CDR3 length is 15 residues. In DNA form, the CDR3 reads TGTGCCAGCAGCTCAGGACAGGGTTTTATATACGAGCAGTACTTC. The encoded protein is CASSSGQGFIYEQYF.

The chain joins TRBV6-5 to TRBJ2-5; 8 nucleotides line up with TRBD1. Per germline, CDR1 MNHEY and CDR2 SVGAGI. The CDR3 loop spans 16 amino acids. J gave up 5 bases and V 4 bases, and 12 bases lay outside the gene matches. CDR3 coding DNA: TGTGCCAGCAGTTTCCTCGGACAGGGCTTGGTGGAGACCCAGTACTTC. Translated, it gives CASSFLGQGLVETQYF.

The V gene is TRBV7-9, the J gene TRBJ2-7; 7 bases fit TRBD1. This CDR3 contains 16 residues. Germline V gene data show CDR1 as SEHNR and CDR2 as FQNEAQ (reference sequence). Unmatched junction bases numbered 11, after V lost 6 bases and J lost 0 bases. In DNA form, the CDR3 reads TGTGCCAGCAGTACAAGGACAGGACATAGCTCCTACGAGCAGTACTTC. The encoded protein is CASSTRTGHSSYEQYF. The full variable domain, in which reference TRBV7-9 and TRBJ2-7 provide the parts outside the CDR3, is DTGVSQNPRHKITKRGQNVTFRCDPISEHNRLYWYRQTLGQGPEFLTYFQNEAQLEKSRLLSDRFSAERPKGSFSTLEIQRTEQGDSAMYLCASSTRTGHSSYEQYFGPGTRLTVT.

This clonotype has more than one count but fewer than ten. V is TRBV19 and J is TRBJ1-2; D possibly corresponds to TRBD1 (5 bases). Germline V gene sequence: CDR1 LNHDA, CDR2 SQIVND (reference sequence). V dropped 10 bases and J dropped 0 bases, with 15 bases sitting between them. This CDR3 spans 14 amino acids. In DNA form, the CDR3 reads TGTGCCACTACCTCCCCGGGGGCTAACTATGGCTACACCTTC. Protein: CATTSPGANYGYTF.

This rearrangement joins TRBV29-1 to TRBJ2-7; TRBD1 agrees at 8 bases. The germline V gene encodes CDR1 SQVTM and CDR2 ANQGSEA. The CDR3 runs 14 residues. The J segment lost 6 bases and the V segment lost 1 base, leaving 8 bases of the junction unmatched. The CDR3 loop is CSVEGVRGLREQYF. The CDR3, as DNA: TGCAGCGTTGAAGGCGTCAGGGGGCTTCGCGAGCAGTACTTC.

V usage is TRBV12-3 or TRBV12-4 and J usage is TRBJ2-1; no firm D call. V dropped 2 bases and J dropped 0 bases, with 8 bases sitting between them. The CDR3 length is 15 residues. CDR3 coding DNA: TGTGCCAGCAGTTTATCCTGGAGCTCCTACAATGAGCAGTTCTTC. Protein: CASSLSWSSYNEQFF.